A selection of T cell receptor beta chains follows, all from one sample in a study of shared clonotypes between healthy human individuals. Profiling relied on immunoSEQ multiplex PCR, and the TCRdb table lists in-frame clones only, not all of them. The sample consists of around 1.4 million clones, 98% of them appearing once. Source material: naive CD4+ T cells sorted from blood. The receptors originated from a man under 40 in good health. CDR3s include the opening cysteine and the closing phenylalanine or tryptophan. Each record gives: V gene, J gene, D gene, CDR3 protein. A D gene is named only where the DNA matches it firmly.

V gene: TRBV6-5; J gene: TRBJ1-1; D gene: TRBD1; CDR3 protein: CASSYRTGETEAFF
V gene: TRBV20-1; J gene: TRBJ2-1; D gene: .; CDR3 protein: CSARERDEQFF
V gene: TRBV5-4; J gene: TRBJ2-1; D gene: .; CDR3 protein: CASSLDWNEQFF
V gene: TRBV6-1; J gene: TRBJ2-1; D gene: .; CDR3 protein: CASSEGWEFNEQFF
V gene: TRBV28; J gene: TRBJ1-2; D gene: TRBD1; CDR3 protein: CASSSGQGVGGYTF
V gene: TRBV5-8; J gene: TRBJ1-3; D gene: .; CDR3 protein: CASSLGVSGNTIYF
V gene: TRBV18; J gene: TRBJ2-1; D gene: TRBD1; CDR3 protein: CASSPYSTGVSYNEQFF
V gene: TRBV14; J gene: TRBJ1-5; D gene: .; CDR3 protein: CASSQDGRQFSNQPQHF
V gene: TRBV18; J gene: TRBJ2-7; D gene: TRBD1; CDR3 protein: CASSPDRYGEQYF
V gene: TRBV18; J gene: TRBJ2-1; D gene: TRBD2; CDR3 protein: CASSAGLAGANEQFF
V gene: TRBV5-1; J gene: TRBJ1-4; D gene: .; CDR3 protein: CASSLQGSLNEKLFF
V gene: TRBV11-1; J gene: TRBJ2-3; D gene: .; CDR3 protein: CASSFFLQGLTDTQYF
V gene: TRBV7-2; J gene: TRBJ1-4; D gene: TRBD1; CDR3 protein: CASSLSGTGPTNEKLFF
V gene: TRBV5-1; J gene: TRBJ2-5; D gene: .; CDR3 protein: CASSFGVGQETQYF
V gene: TRBV9; J gene: TRBJ2-5; D gene: TRBD1; CDR3 protein: CASTRSGTGGRETQYF
V gene: TRBV6-1; J gene: TRBJ2-2; D gene: TRBD2; CDR3 protein: CASSGLAQNTGELFF
V gene: TRBV11-2; J gene: TRBJ2-2; D gene: TRBD2; CDR3 protein: CASSTLAGTSNTGELFF
V gene: TRBV6-5; J gene: TRBJ1-5; D gene: .; CDR3 protein: CASSRDWDQPQHF
V gene: TRBV5-1; J gene: TRBJ1-1; D gene: .; CDR3 protein: CASSLSFIAGTEAFF
V gene: TRBV7-3; J gene: TRBJ2-3; D gene: TRBD2; CDR3 protein: CASSVGLALAASTQYF
V gene: TRBV5-1; J gene: TRBJ1-1; D gene: .; CDR3 protein: CASSLASGQGNTEAFF
V gene: TRBV28; J gene: TRBJ2-1; D gene: .; CDR3 protein: CASSSTPHEQFF
V gene: TRBV10-3; J gene: TRBJ1-1; D gene: .; CDR3 protein: CAISVGPNTEAFF
V gene: TRBV7-9; J gene: TRBJ1-2; D gene: .; CDR3 protein: CASSLPEAGSYGYTF
V gene: TRBV5-4; J gene: TRBJ2-6; D gene: .; CDR3 protein: CASSVGPGANVLTF
V gene: TRBV7-9; J gene: TRBJ2-3; D gene: .; CDR3 protein: CASSRGTLETTDTQYF
V gene: TRBV7-6; J gene: TRBJ1-1; D gene: .; CDR3 protein: CASSQRGLPDTEAFF
V gene: TRBV11-3; J gene: TRBJ1-5; D gene: TRBD1; CDR3 protein: CASSKPGQGSNQPQHF
V gene: TRBV2; J gene: TRBJ2-7; D gene: TRBD2; CDR3 protein: CASSEEGSGIYEQYF
V gene: TRBV1; J gene: TRBJ2-1; D gene: .; CDR3 protein: CTSSLTPHWANYNEQFF
V gene: TRBV9; J gene: TRBJ2-7; D gene: TRBD2; CDR3 protein: CASSPGLAGVGYEQYF
V gene: TRBV11-2; J gene: TRBJ2-5; D gene: .; CDR3 protein: CASSLIRGAQQETQYF
V gene: TRBV21-1; J gene: TRBJ2-6; D gene: .; CDR3 protein: CATPVEDRVGANVLTF
V gene: TRBV6-5; J gene: TRBJ1-2; D gene: .; CDR3 protein: CASRTKLRDAGYTF
V gene: TRBV28; J gene: TRBJ1-5; D gene: .; CDR3 protein: CASSFPQGFNQPQHF
V gene: TRBV5-5; J gene: TRBJ2-7; D gene: .; CDR3 protein: CASSRTGEDEQYF
V gene: TRBV6-5; J gene: TRBJ1-2; D gene: TRBD1; CDR3 protein: CASSNQGEISYGYTF
V gene: TRBV19; J gene: TRBJ2-7; D gene: TRBD2; CDR3 protein: CASSTSGLAGEQYF
V gene: TRBV5-6; J gene: TRBJ1-3; D gene: .; CDR3 protein: CASTEGEGYSGNTIYF
V gene: TRBV10-3; J gene: TRBJ2-7; D gene: TRBD2; CDR3 protein: CAISETSGSEQYF
V gene: TRBV15; J gene: TRBJ1-5; D gene: TRBD1; CDR3 protein: CATSRDSTGTRNQPQHF
V gene: TRBV5-1; J gene: TRBJ2-3; D gene: .; CDR3 protein: CASSPGTLNPYSTDTQYF
V gene: TRBV7-8; J gene: TRBJ2-7; D gene: .; CDR3 protein: CASSSLGYEQYF
V gene: TRBV9; J gene: TRBJ2-7; D gene: .; CDR3 protein: CASGGEQYF
V gene: TRBV7-9; J gene: TRBJ2-4; D gene: TRBD1; CDR3 protein: CASSLEGTGGSAAKNIQYF
V gene: TRBV5-1; J gene: TRBJ2-7; D gene: .; CDR3 protein: CASSRDTNYEQYF